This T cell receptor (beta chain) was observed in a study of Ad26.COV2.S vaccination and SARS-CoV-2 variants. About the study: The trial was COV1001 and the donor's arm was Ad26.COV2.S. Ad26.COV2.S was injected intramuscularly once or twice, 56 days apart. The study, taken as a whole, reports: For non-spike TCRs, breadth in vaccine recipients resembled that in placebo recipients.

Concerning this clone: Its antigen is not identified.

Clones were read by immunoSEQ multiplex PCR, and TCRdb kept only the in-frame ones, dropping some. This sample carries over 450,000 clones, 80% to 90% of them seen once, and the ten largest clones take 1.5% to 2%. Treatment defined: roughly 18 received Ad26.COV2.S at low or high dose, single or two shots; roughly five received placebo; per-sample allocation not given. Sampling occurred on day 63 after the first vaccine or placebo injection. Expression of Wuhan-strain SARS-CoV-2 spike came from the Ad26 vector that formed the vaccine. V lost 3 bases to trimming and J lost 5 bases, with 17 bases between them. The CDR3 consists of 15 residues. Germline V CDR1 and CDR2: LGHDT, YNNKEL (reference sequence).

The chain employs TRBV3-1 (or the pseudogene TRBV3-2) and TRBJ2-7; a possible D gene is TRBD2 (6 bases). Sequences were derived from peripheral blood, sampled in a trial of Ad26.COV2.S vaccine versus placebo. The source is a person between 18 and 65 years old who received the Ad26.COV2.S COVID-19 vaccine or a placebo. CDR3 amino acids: CASSQPGQGGHEQYF. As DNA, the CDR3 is TGTGCCAGCAGCCAGCCCGGGCAGGGAGGCCACGAGCAGTACTTC.